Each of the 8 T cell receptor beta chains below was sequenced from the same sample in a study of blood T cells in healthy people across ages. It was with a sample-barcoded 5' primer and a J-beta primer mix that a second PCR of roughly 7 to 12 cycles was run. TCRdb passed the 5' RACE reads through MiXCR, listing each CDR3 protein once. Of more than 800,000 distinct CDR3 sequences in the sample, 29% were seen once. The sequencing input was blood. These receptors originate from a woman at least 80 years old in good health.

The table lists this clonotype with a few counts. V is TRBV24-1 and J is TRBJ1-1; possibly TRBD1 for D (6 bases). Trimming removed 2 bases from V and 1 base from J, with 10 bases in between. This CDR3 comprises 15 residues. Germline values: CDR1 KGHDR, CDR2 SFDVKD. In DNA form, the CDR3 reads TGTGCCACCAGTGATTCCACACAGGGGAACACTGAAGCTTTCTTT. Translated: CATSDSTQGNTEAFF.

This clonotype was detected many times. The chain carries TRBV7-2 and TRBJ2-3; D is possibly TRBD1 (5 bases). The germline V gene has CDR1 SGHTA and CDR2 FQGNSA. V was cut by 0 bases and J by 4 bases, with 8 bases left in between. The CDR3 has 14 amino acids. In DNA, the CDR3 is TGTGCCAGCAGCTTAGCCCCAGGGTCAGATACGCAGTATTTT. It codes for CASSLAPGSDTQYF.

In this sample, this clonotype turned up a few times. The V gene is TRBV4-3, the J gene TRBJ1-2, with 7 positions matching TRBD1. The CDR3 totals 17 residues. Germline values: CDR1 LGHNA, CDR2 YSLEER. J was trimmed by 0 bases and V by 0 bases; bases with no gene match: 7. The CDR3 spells CASSQEPMQGANYGYTF. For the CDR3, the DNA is TGCGCCAGCAGCCAAGAGCCCATGCAGGGGGCTAACTATGGCTACACCTTC.

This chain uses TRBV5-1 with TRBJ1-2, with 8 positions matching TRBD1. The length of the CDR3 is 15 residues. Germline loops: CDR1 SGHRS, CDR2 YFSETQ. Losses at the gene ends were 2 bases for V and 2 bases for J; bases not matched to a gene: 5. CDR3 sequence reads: CASSLLQGGNYGYTF. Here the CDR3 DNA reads TGCGCCAGCAGCTTACTACAGGGGGGGAACTATGGCTACACCTTC.

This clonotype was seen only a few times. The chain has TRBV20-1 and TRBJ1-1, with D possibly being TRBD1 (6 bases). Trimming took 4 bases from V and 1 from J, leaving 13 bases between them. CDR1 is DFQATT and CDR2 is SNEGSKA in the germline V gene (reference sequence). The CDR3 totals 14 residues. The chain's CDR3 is CSAIRGSGNTEAFF. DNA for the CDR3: TGCAGTGCTATCAGGGGCTCTGGGAACACTGAAGCTTTCTTT.

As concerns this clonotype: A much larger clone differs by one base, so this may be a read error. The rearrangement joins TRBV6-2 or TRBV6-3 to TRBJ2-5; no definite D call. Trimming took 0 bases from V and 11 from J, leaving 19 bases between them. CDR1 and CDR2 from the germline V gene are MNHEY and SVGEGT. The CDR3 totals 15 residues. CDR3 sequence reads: CASSYSRTFYNEQYF. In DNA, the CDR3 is TGTGCCAGCAGTTACTCGAGGACCTTTTACAATGAGCAGTACTTC.

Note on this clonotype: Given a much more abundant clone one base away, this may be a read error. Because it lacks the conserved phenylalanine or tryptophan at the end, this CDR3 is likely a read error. CDR3 residues: CASSSADPSTDTQYC. Here the CDR3 DNA reads TGCGCCAGCAGCAGTGCAGATCCTAGCACAGATACGCAGTATTGT. The V call is TRBV5-1, the J call TRBJ2-3; D gene uncertain. V lost 4 bases and J lost 0, with 12 bases in between. This CDR3 has 15 residues. Germline lookup yields CDR1 SGHRS and CDR2 YFSETQ.

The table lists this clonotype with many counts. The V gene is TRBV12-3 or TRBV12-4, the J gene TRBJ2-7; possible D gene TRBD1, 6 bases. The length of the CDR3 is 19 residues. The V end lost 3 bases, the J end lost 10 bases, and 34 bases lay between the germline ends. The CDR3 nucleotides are TGTGCCAGCAGTTTTCTTGTGGATACTCAGGGGCCACTAGGTACGGCCCAGTACTTC. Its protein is CASSFLVDTQGPLGTAQYF.